This record covers a single T cell receptor beta chain. Its antigen is as yet unknown. Data came from immunoSEQ multiplex PCR; TCRdb stores just in-frame clones and leaves some out. The table includes roughly 300,000 clones, around 89% detected once. These data originate in a study of Ad26.COV2.S vaccination and SARS-CoV-2 variants. For the study at large: The donor participated in the COV1001 trial, in its Ad26.COV2.S arm. Whole-study results and caveats: It was reported that spike-specific CD8+ and CD4+ T cell responses were substantially broad after vaccination. Placebo and vaccine recipients had non-spike TCR breadth that was similar. The TCR breadth and depth analyses may have understated or missed part of the total T cell responses.

Treatment reported: around 19 received Ad26.COV2.S at low or high dose, single or two shots; roughly five received placebo; per-sample allocation not given. Collection of samples fell on day 63 after the first vaccine or placebo injection. Sequencing used peripheral blood, obtained in a trial of Ad26.COV2.S vaccine versus placebo. The origin of this receptor is a person aged 18-60 years who received the Ad26.COV2.S COVID-19 vaccine or a placebo.

Here the CDR3 DNA reads TGCAGCGTTACTACAGGGGATACCGGGGAGCTGTTTTTT. Residues: CSVTTGDTGELFF. This rearrangement joins TRBV29-1 to TRBJ2-2, with 7 nucleotides matching TRBD1. V lost 5 bases to trimming and J lost 5 bases; unmatched junction nucleotides: 5. The length of the CDR3 is 13 residues. The germline CDR1 and CDR2 sequences are SQVTM and ANQGSEA.